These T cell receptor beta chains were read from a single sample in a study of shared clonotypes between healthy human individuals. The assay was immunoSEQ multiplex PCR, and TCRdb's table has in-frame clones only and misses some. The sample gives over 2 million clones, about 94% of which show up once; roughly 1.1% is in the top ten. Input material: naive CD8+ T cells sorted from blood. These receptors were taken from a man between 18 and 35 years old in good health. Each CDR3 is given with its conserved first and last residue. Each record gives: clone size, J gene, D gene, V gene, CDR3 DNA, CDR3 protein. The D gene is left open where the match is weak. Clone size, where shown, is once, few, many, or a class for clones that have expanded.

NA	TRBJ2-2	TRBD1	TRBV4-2	TGTGCCGGTCGGGACAGGGGCACCGGGGAGCTGTTTTTT	CAGRDRGTGELFF
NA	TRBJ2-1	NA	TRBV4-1	TGCGCCAGCAGCCAAGATTCCTCGGGTCCCGGCTCCTACAATGAGCAGTTCTTC	CASSQDSSGPGSYNEQFF
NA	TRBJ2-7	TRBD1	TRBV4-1	TGCGCCAGCAGCCACGTCGGGACAGGGGGCTACGAGCAGTACTTC	CASSHVGTGGYEQYF
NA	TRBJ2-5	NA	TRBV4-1	TGCGCCAGCAGCCAAGACAGGGGAGGCGAGACCCAGTACTTC	CASSQDRGGETQYF
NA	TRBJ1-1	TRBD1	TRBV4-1	TGCGCCAGCAGCCAGGGGACAGGGATTCGGGATAGGAACACTGAAGCTTTCTTT	CASSQGTGIRDRNTEAFF
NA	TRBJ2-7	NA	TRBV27	TGTGCCAGCAGTTTATTTCTGGGAAGCTACGAGCAGTACTTC	CASSLFLGSYEQYF
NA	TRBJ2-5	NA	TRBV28	TGTGCCAGCAGTCTCCTAGCCGGACAAGAGACCCAGTACTTC	CASSLLAGQETQYF
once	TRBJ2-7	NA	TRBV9	TGTGCCAGCAGCCCTGGGACCTACGAGCAGTACTTC	CASSPGTYEQYF
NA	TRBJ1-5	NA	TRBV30	TGTGCCTGGAGTTTACAGGGTGGTCAGCCCCAGCATTTT	CAWSLQGGQPQHF
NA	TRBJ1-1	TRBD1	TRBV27	TGTGCCAGCAGTTTATGGGACAGCCGTGAAGCTTTCTTT	CASSLWDSREAFF
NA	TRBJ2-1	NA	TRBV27	TGTGCCAGCAGCCTTGACGGCTACAATGAGCAGTTCTTC	CASSLDGYNEQFF
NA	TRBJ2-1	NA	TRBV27	TGTGCCAGCAGTGTACTTTTGGGCAATGAGCAGTTCTTC	CASSVLLGNEQFF
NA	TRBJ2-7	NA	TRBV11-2	TGTGCCAGCAGCTTAGTAACAGGGCCAAGCTACGAGCAGTACTTC	CASSLVTGPSYEQYF
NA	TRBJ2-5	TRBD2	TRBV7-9	TGTGCCAGCAGCTTAGTCGGACTAGCGGGGACCCTACAGTACTTC	CASSLVGLAGTLQYF
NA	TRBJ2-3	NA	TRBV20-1	TGCAGTGCCAGACTAGTAGATACGCAGTATTTT	CSARLVDTQYF
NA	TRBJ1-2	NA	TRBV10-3	TGTGCCATCAGTGATATTGGACAGAATAACTATGGCTACACCTTC	CAISDIGQNNYGYTF
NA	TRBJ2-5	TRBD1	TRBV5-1	TGCGCCAGCAGTCACGCCGCCCAATTGGACAGGGGAGGAGAGACCCAGTACTTC	CASSHAAQLDRGGETQYF
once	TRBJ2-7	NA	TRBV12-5	TGTGCCGCCCCGGGACACTACTCCTACGAGCAGTACTTC	CAAPGHYSYEQYF
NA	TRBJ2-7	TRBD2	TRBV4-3	TGCGCCAGCAGCCCCAGTGAGCGGGAGCCCCACGAGCAGTACTTC	CASSPSEREPHEQYF
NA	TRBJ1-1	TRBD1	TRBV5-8	TGTGCCAGCGGGGAACAGGGGGCTCTGATCACTGAAGCTTTCTTT	CASGEQGALITEAFF
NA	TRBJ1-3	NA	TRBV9	TGTGCCAGCAGCGCACACGGGACCTCCTCTGGAAACACCATATATTTT	CASSAHGTSSGNTIYF
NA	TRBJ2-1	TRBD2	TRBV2	TGTGCCAGCAAGGGACTAGCGGGAGCGCATGAGCAGTTCTTC	CASKGLAGAHEQFF
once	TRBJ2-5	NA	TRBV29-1	TGCAGCGTAATCGACAGCCGGGAAGAGCAGTACTTC	CSVIDSREEQYF
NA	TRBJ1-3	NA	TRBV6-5	TGTGCCAGCAGTTATAGCTCTGGAAACACCATATATTTT	CASSYSSGNTIYF
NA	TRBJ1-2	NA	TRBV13	TGTGCCAGCAGCTTACGGGGGGCCGGTTATGGCTACACCTTC	CASSLRGAGYGYTF
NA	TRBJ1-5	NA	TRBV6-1	TGTGCCAGCAGTGATTTCACAGGCCTTTTTCAGCCCCAGCATTTT	CASSDFTGLFQPQHF
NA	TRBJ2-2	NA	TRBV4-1	TGCGCCAGCAGCCCCCGGGGCGCGGACACCGGGGAGCTGTTTTTT	CASSPRGADTGELFF
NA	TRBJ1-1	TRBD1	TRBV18	TGTGCCAGCGGACAGGGATGGGTCGGCACTGAAGCTTTCTTT	CASGQGWVGTEAFF
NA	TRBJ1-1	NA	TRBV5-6	TGTGCCAGCAGCTTGGAATACTCGAACACTGAAGCTTTCTTT	CASSLEYSNTEAFF
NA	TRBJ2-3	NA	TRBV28	TGTGCCAGCAGTTCCCCCACGGATACGCAGTATTTT	CASSSPTDTQYF
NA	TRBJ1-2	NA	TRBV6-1	TGTGCCAGCAGTGAACTCGGCAGCTTCTATGGCTACACCTTC	CASSELGSFYGYTF
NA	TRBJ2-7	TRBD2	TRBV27	TGTGCCAGCAGGCAAGAAGCGGGACTAGCGGGAGTTTTCCCATACGAGCAGTACTTC	CASRQEAGLAGVFPYEQYF
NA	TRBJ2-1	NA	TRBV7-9	TGTGCCAGCAGCTCCGAAGTCGTCATTGGCAATGAGCAGTTCTTC	CASSSEVVIGNEQFF
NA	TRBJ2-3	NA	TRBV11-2	TGTGCCAGCAGCTTAGCCGGTACGCAGTATTTT	CASSLAGTQYF
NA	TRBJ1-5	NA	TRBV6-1	TGTGCCAGCATGGGGGGCAATCAGCCCCAGCATTTT	CASMGGNQPQHF
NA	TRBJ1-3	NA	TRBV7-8	TGTGCCAGCAGCTTACTAGGTTCTGGAAACACCATATATTTT	CASSLLGSGNTIYF
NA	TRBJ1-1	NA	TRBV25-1	TGTGCCAGCAGTGATCTGAACACTGAAGCTTTCTTT	CASSDLNTEAFF
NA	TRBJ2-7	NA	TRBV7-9	TGTGCCAGCAGCCAAGATCGAAGGGACTCATCCTACGAGCAGTACTTC	CASSQDRRDSSYEQYF
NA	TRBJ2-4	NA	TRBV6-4	TGTGCCAGCCTTAGGGCAGGCCTTAGCCAAAACATTCAGTACTTC	CASLRAGLSQNIQYF
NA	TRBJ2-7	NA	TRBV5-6	TGTGCCAGCAGCTTGGAAGGGGCCAACGAGCAGTACTTC	CASSLEGANEQYF